The rows below give T cell receptor beta chains drawn from one sample of a study of blood T cell repertoires in COVID-19. The repertoire was sequenced with immunoSEQ multiplex PCR; TCRdb's copy has only in-frame clones and lacks some. The sample contains fewer than 200,000 clones, around 85% of which appear only once. What was sequenced was peripheral blood. Receptor source: a man between 60 and 70 years old who had recovered from COVID-19. Both conserved end residues are part of each CDR3. A D gene is named only where the DNA matches it firmly. Expanded clones get a size class; other rows say once, few or many, or leave the size out.

- TRBJ2-5 15 many TRBV11-2 TGTGCCAGCAGCTTTTGGCAGGCTCCGCAAGAGACCCAGTACTTC CASSFWQAPQETQYF
TRBD1 TRBJ2-1 15 once TRBV4-3 TGCGCCAGCAGCCAAGAAAACAGGGGGAACAATGAGCAGTTCTTC CASSQENRGNNEQFF
- TRBJ2-1 13 - TRBV15 TGTGCCACCAGCCCCGGGACCTACAATGAGCAGTTCTTC CATSPGTYNEQFF
- TRBJ1-3 15 - TRBV9 TGTGCCAGCAGCGAGGCGGAATTAAATGCAAACACCATATATTTT CASSEAELNANTIYF
TRBD2 TRBJ2-7 16 - TRBV7-2 TGTGCCAGCAGCTCCCGGGGTAGCGGGGGGATTGGCGAGCAGTACTTC CASSSRGSGGIGEQYF
- TRBJ2-3 15 - TRBV7-9 TGTGCCAGCAGCTTAGGGTTTGGGGCGGCAGATACGCAGTATTTT CASSLGFGAADTQYF
TRBD2 TRBJ2-7 14 - TRBV3-1/TRBV3-2 TGTGCCAGCAGCTCTAGCGGGCTCTCCTACGAGCAGTACTTC CASSSSGLSYEQYF
TRBD1 TRBJ2-1 16 few TRBV7-9 TGTGCCAGCAGCTCAATACGACAGGGAGCATACAATGAGCAGTTCTTC CASSSIRQGAYNEQFF
TRBD1 TRBJ1-2 13 few TRBV2 TGTGCCAGCAGTCATAGGACAGGGCATGGCTACACCTTC CASSHRTGHGYTF
TRBD2 TRBJ2-5 15 - TRBV10-3 TGTGCCATCAGGTCTAGCGGGGGGGCAGGAGAGACCCAGTACTTC CAIRSSGGAGETQYF
- TRBJ2-5 16 - TRBV18 TGTGCCAGCTCACCGTTCCCCACCTCGTTCCAGGAGACCCAGTACTTC CASSPFPTSFQETQYF
TRBD1 TRBJ1-2 15 - TRBV7-6 TGTGCCAGCAGCTCCGGACAGGGCTTTAACTATGGCTACACCTTC CASSSGQGFNYGYTF
TRBD1 TRBJ1-1 14 - TRBV7-3 TGTGCCAGCAGCTTAAAATCAGGGGGCGTTGAAGCTTTCTTT CASSLKSGGVEAFF
TRBD2 TRBJ2-7 16 - TRBV19 TGTGCCAGTAGTCTCGGGGGGGCGCGTGGGAATGACGAGCAGTACTTC CASSLGGARGNDEQYF